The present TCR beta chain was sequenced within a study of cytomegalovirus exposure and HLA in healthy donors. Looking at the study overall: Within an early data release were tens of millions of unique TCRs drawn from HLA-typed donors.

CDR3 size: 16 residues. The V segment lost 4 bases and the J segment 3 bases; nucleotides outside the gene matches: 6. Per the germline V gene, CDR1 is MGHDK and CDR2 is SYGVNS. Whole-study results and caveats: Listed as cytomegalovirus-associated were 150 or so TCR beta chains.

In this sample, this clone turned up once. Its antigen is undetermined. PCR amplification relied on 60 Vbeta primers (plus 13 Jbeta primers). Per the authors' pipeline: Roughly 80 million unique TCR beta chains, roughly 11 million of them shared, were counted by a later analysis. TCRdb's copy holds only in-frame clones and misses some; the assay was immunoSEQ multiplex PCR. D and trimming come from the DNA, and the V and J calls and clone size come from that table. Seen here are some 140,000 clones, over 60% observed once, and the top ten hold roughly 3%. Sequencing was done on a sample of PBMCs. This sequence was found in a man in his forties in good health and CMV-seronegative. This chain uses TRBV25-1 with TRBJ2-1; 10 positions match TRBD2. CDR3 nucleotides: TGTGCCAGCAGTGTAACTAGCGGGACCCTCTACAATGAGCAGTTCTTC. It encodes CASSVTSGTLYNEQFF.